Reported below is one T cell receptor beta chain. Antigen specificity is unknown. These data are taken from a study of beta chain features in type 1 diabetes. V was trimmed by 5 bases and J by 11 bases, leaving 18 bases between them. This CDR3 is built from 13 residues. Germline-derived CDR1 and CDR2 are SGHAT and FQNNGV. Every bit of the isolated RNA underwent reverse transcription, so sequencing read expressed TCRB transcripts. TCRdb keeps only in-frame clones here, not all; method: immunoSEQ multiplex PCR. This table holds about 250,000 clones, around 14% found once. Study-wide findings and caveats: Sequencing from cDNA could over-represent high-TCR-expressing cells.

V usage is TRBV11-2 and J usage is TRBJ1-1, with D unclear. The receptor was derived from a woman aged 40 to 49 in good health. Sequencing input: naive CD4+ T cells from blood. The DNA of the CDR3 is TGTGCCAGCAGCCCCCAACGGGTTGGGTGGGCTTTCTTT. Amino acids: CASSPQRVGWAFF. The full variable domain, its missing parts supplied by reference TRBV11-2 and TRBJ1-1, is EAGVAQSPRYKIIEKRQSVAFWCNPISGHATLYWYQQILGQGPKLLIQFQNNGVVDDSQLPKDRFSAERLKGVDSTLKIQPAKLEDSAVYLCASSPQRVGWAFFGQGTRLTVV.